The 20 T cell receptor beta chains listed next were all sequenced from one sample in a study of blood T cell repertoires in COVID-19. Repertoires were generated with immunoSEQ multiplex PCR, while TCRdb's copy carries only in-frame clones and drops some. This table holds over 120,000 clones, 86% found once. Sequencing was performed on PBMCs or T cells enriched from blood (not recorded which). The receptors were sampled from a man aged 50-60 years who had recovered from COVID-19.

This chain joins TRBV4-1 and TRBJ2-1, with 14 nucleotides matching TRBD2. Germline V gene lookup returns CDR1 MGHRA and CDR2 YSYEKL. The CDR3 is 16 amino acids. The ends lost 1 base at V and 5 bases at J; junction bases unmatched: 1. The CDR3 region is CASSQGGLAGDNEQFF. In DNA, the CDR3 is TGCGCCAGCAGCCAAGGGGGACTAGCGGGAGACAATGAGCAGTTCTTC.

This sequence joins TRBV5-1 and TRBJ2-2; 9 bases fit TRBD1. The germline gives CDR1 SGHRS, CDR2 YFSETQ. The V gene end was trimmed by 5 bases and the J gene end by 5 bases; junction bases not matched to a gene: 7. The CDR3 has 15 amino acids. The CDR3 bases are TGCGCCAGCAGGCAACAGGGGGCGCTTACCGGGGAGCTGTTTTTT. Translating it yields CASRQQGALTGELFF.

The V and J genes are TRBV5-1 and TRBJ1-2, with unresolved D. The CDR3 extends over 14 amino acids. From germline, CDR1 is SGHRS and CDR2 YFSETQ. The V gene lost 5 bases and the J gene lost 3 bases, with 14 bases spanning the gap. CDR3 sequence: CASRRLGDDYGYTF. The CDR3 region has the DNA TGCGCCAGCAGACGTCTCGGAGATGACTATGGCTACACCTTC.

This clone was detected only once. The rearrangement joins TRBV19 to TRBJ1-5, with D possibly being TRBD1 (6 bases). The germline V gene encodes CDR1 LNHDA and CDR2 SQIVND (reference sequence). The CDR3 extends over 15 amino acids. The V end lost 7 bases, the J end lost 6 bases, and 19 bases lay between the germline ends. CDR3 sequence reads: CASNFLFRGFQPQHF. CDR3 nucleotide sequence: TGTGCCAGTAACTTCTTATTCAGGGGATTTCAGCCCCAGCATTTT.

This rearrangement joins TRBV28 to TRBJ1-1; a possible D gene is TRBD1 (6 bases). The CDR3 spans 15 residues. Looked up from germline, CDR1 is MDHEN and CDR2 is SYDVKM. V was pared by 2 bases and J by 3 bases, with 13 bases between. CDR3 bases: TGTGCCAGCAGTTTAATGGGGGCTTCGGACACTGAAGCTTTCTTT. This encodes CASSLMGASDTEAFF.

The genes are TRBV11-1 and TRBJ2-5; 7 nucleotides align to TRBD1. The ends lost 3 bases at V and 4 bases at J; junction bases unmatched: 8. The germline CDR1 and CDR2 sequences are SGHAT and FQDESV (reference sequence). The CDR3 covers 15 residues. The CDR3 reads CASSFGTVRGETQYF. DNA for the CDR3: TGTGCCAGCAGCTTCGGGACAGTGAGGGGAGAGACCCAGTACTTC.

The chain carries TRBV6-2 or TRBV6-3 and TRBJ2-7; 10 nucleotides line up with TRBD1. There are 14 residues in the CDR3. Per the germline V gene, CDR1 is MNHEY and CDR2 is SVGEGT. The ends lost 2 bases at V and 4 bases at J; junction bases unmatched: 2. The DNA for the CDR3 is TGTGCCAGCAGTTACAGGGACAGGGGATACGAGCAGTACTTC. Protein sequence: CASSYRDRGYEQYF.

The rearrangement uses TRBV11-1 and TRBJ1-5, with no clear D. The CDR3 sequence is 13 residues long. Germline CDR1 reads SGHAT; CDR2 reads FQDESV (reference sequence). The V end lost 4 bases, the J end lost 0 bases, and 4 bases lay between the germline ends. CDR3: CASSSYSNQPQHF. CDR3 bases: TGTGCCAGCAGCTCTTATAGCAATCAGCCCCAGCATTTT.

This clone showed up just a few times. The rearrangement uses TRBV7-8 and TRBJ2-4, with 13 nucleotides matching TRBD2. V was pared by 2 bases and J by 4 bases, with 5 bases of the junction left unmatched. The CDR3 runs to 17 residues. CDR1 is SGHVS and CDR2 is FQNEAQ in the germline V gene. CDR3 nucleotide sequence: TGTGCCAGCAGCTTATTCGCGACTAGCGGGGGGAAAAACATTCAGTACTTC. Residues: CASSLFATSGGKNIQYF.

The J gene is TRBJ1-5, the V gene TRBV7-9; 7 nucleotides agree with TRBD1. V shed 4 bases and J 0 bases; nucleotides not matched to a gene: 12. Per the germline V gene, CDR1 is SEHNR and CDR2 is FQNEAQ (reference sequence). The CDR3 totals 18 residues. CDR3 DNA: TGTGCCAGCAGCTGGTTCGGCCCGGGACAGCTTAGCAATCAGCCCCAGCATTTT. Protein: CASSWFGPGQLSNQPQHF. The full variable domain, completed using reference TRBV7-9 and TRBJ1-5, is DTGVSQNPRHKITKRGQNVTFRCDPISEHNRLYWYRQTLGQGPEFLTYFQNEAQLEKSRLLSDRFSAERPKGSFSTLEIQRTEQGDSAMYLCASSWFGPGQLSNQPQHFGDGTRLSIL.

In its sample, this clone was seen a few times. The chain has TRBV11-2 and TRBJ2-3; 7 bases agree with TRBD1. J lost 2 bases, V lost 5 bases, and 4 bases had no gene match. The CDR3 is 14 amino acids. Germline V CDR1 and CDR2: SGHAT, FQNNGV. DNA of the CDR3: TGTGCCAGCAGCCCGGGACAGACCACAGATACGCAGTATTTT. Amino acids: CASSPGQTTDTQYF.

The chain recombines TRBV7-2 with TRBJ1-3; D gene ambiguous. The CDR3 is made up of 13 amino acids. The V gene's germline CDR1 is SGHTA and CDR2 FQGNSA. V dropped 6 bases and J dropped 8 bases, with 14 bases sitting between them. CDR3 loop: CASRRGGSDTIYF. In DNA form, the CDR3 reads TGTGCCAGCAGACGAGGTGGTTCGGACACCATATATTTT.

This chain uses TRBV7-2 with TRBJ2-3; D might be TRBD1 (6 bases). The germline V gene has CDR1 SGHTA and CDR2 FQGNSA. This CDR3 contains 16 residues. V lost 1 base and J 0 bases, leaving 11 bases between the germline ends. The CDR3 reads CASSLERGSSTDTQYF. In DNA form, the CDR3 reads TGTGCCAGCAGCTTAGAGAGGGGGTCCAGCACAGATACGCAGTATTTT. The full variable domain, in which reference TRBV7-2 and TRBJ2-3 provide the parts outside the CDR3, is GAGVSQSPSNKVTEKGKDVELRCDPISGHTALYWYRQSLGQGLEFLIYFQGNSAPDKSGLPSDRFSAERTGGSVSTLTIQRTQQEDSAVYLCASSLERGSSTDTQYFGPGTRLTVL.

In DNA, the CDR3 is TGCGCCAGCAGCTTGTCGACAGATAGATCTGGAAACACCATATATTTT. Translated: CASSLSTDRSGNTIYF. This chain joins TRBV5-1 and TRBJ1-3; D is possibly TRBD1 (5 bases). This CDR3 spans 16 amino acids. Germline values: CDR1 SGHRS, CDR2 YFSETQ. Trimming took 1 base from V and 1 from J, leaving 12 bases between them.

The table lists this clone with a few counts. The V gene is TRBV6-2 or TRBV6-3, the J gene TRBJ2-5; TRBD1 aligns across 7 bases. Germline CDR1 and CDR2: MNHEY and SVGEGT. The CDR3 loop spans 13 amino acids. V was clipped by 5 bases and J by 5 bases; unmatched bases: 5. The CDR3 DNA is TGTGCCAGCAGTGGAAGGGGGCTGGAGACCCAGTACTTC. Protein sequence: CASSGRGLETQYF.

The chain employs TRBV27 and TRBJ1-1, with D perhaps matching TRBD1 (5 bases). Germline V gene lookup returns CDR1 MNHEY and CDR2 SMNVEV (reference sequence). V shed 5 bases and J shed 6 bases, with 16 bases lying between them. CDR3 size: 14 residues. The CDR3 nucleotides read TGTGCCAGCAGTCGGGGGAGGGGATACGCTGAAGCTTTCTTT. This translates into CASSRGRGYAEAFF.

The chain joins TRBV2 to TRBJ2-1, with TRBD2 matching 9 bases. Trimming took 8 bases from V and 7 from J; bases not matched to a gene: 15. This CDR3 region has 16 residues. Germline V gene lookup returns CDR1 SNHLY and CDR2 FYNNEI. CDR3 DNA sequence: TGTGCCAGCGGCGGTAAGGTTGGCGGGAGGGCGAATGAGCAGTTCTTC. It encodes CASGGKVGGRANEQFF.

Here the CDR3 reads CASSLRGRSRSGANVLTF. CDR3 bases: TGTGCCAGCAGCCTGAGGGGGCGGAGTCGCTCTGGGGCCAACGTCCTGACTTTC. J is TRBJ2-6 and V is TRBV14, with 7 bases identical to TRBD1. The germline V gene encodes CDR1 SGHDN and CDR2 FVKESK. V shed 4 bases, J shed 0 bases, and the junction held 9 bases outside the gene matches. The CDR3 loop spans 18 amino acids.

The sample holds one count of this clone. The CDR3 spells CSARQIYEQYF. The CDR3 DNA follows: TGCAGTGCTAGACAGATCTACGAGCAGTACTTC. V is TRBV20-1 and J is TRBJ2-7, with D unclear. CDR1 is DFQATT and CDR2 is SNEGSKA in the germline V gene (reference sequence). The CDR3 is 11 amino acids. The ends were cut back, 2 bases at V and 3 bases at J, with 5 bases in the middle.

This clone occurred a few times. The genes are TRBV15 and TRBJ2-1; D is possibly TRBD2 (6 bases). CDR1 is LNHNV and CDR2 is YYDKDF in the germline V gene (reference sequence). The CDR3 runs to 16 residues. V was pared by 2 bases and J by 5 bases, with 16 bases between. The DNA for the CDR3 is TGTGCCACCAGCAGACTAGCGAACTACCGAGACAATGAGCAGTTCTTC. Translation: CATSRLANYRDNEQFF.